The entry below gives a single TCR beta chain sequence along with its context. The antigen is not known. The V gene's germline CDR1 is DFQATT and CDR2 SNEGSKA (reference sequence). This CDR3 spans 13 amino acids. These data come from a study of CXCR3-negative and CXCR3-positive naive CD8 T cells. General study findings and limits: Hydrophobicity was higher for TRB CDR3s found in CXCR3-positive naive cells than in CXCR3-negative naive cells.

The libraries of TRB cDNA were prepared using 5' RACE with UMI labels. TCRdb reprocessed the 5' RACE reads and keeps a single row for each CDR3 protein, giving no DNA. This sample's table has some 53,000 distinct CDR3 sequences. Input material: naive CXCR3+ CD8+ T cells from blood. Subset defined: CD45RO-CCR7+CD27+CD95- naive CD8+ T cells expressing CXCR3 (TNR3+). This rearrangement joins TRBV20-1 to TRBJ2-7; checking the TCRdb D call of TRBD1 is not possible without DNA. This TCR was sampled from a human donor in good health. Some clones in this sample may be carry-over from other donors' samples. CDR3 sequence reads: CSSAGTNSYEQYF.